The 32 T cell receptor beta chains reported below all come from one sample, sequenced in a study of early T cells in non-severe SARS-CoV-2 infection. Using its own MiXCR run on the 5' RACE reads, TCRdb lists one record per CDR3 protein. The sample holds more than 70,000 distinct CDR3 sequences, around an eighth seen once. What was sequenced was whole blood. The receptor set was obtained from an adult who was a healthcare worker with PCR-confirmed SARS-CoV-2 infection or an uninfected control (not recorded which).

The chain links TRBV7-3 to TRBJ1-5; D gene ambiguous. This CDR3 is 14 amino acids long. From germline, CDR1 is SGHTA and CDR2 FQGTGA. The V end was cut by 1 base, the J end by 4 bases, with 8 bases between. This CDR3 reads CASSLKRGNQPQHF. The CDR3 DNA is TGTGCCAGCAGCTTAAAGCGAGGTAATCAGCCCCAGCATTTT.

This clonotype showed up just a few times. The genes are TRBV24-1 and TRBJ2-1, with TRBD2 matching over 9 bases. The junction had 2 bases not matched to a gene; V was cut back by 0 bases and J by 0 bases. The CDR3 length is 17 residues. Germline loops: CDR1 KGHDR, CDR2 SFDVKD. CDR3 residues: CATSDLLAGSSYNEQFF. In nucleotides, the CDR3 is TGTGCCACCAGTGATTTGCTAGCGGGGTCCTCCTACAATGAGCAGTTCTTC.

V is TRBV5-6 and J is TRBJ2-2; either TRBD1 or TRBD2 may supply D (6 bases each). Germline assignment: CDR1 SGHDT and CDR2 YYEEEE. This CDR3 has 16 amino acids. V shed 4 bases and J shed 5 bases, with 18 bases lying between them. The CDR3 loop is CASSGWGAPGTGELFF. CDR3 sequence (DNA): TGTGCCAGCAGCGGCTGGGGGGCCCCCGGAACCGGGGAGCTGTTTTTT.

V and J are TRBV7-2 and TRBJ2-1, with TRBD1 matching over 8 bases. Losses at the gene ends were 5 bases for V and 0 bases for J; bases not matched to a gene: 6. Germline V gives CDR1 SGHTA, CDR2 FQGNSA. The CDR3 totals 16 residues. CDR3 loop: CASSRQGTSSYNEQFF. The CDR3 nucleotides read TGTGCCAGCAGCCGACAGGGGACCAGCTCCTACAATGAGCAGTTCTTC.

This clonotype was observed a few times. The J gene is TRBJ2-1, the V gene TRBV20-1; unclear D gene. CDR3 length: 16 residues. The germline gives CDR1 DFQATT, CDR2 SNEGSKA (reference sequence). Trimming left V 4 bases short and J 0 bases short, with 16 bases between. The CDR3 region is CSATAALPSSYNEQFF. The CDR3 DNA is TGCAGTGCTACCGCCGCCCTCCCCAGCTCCTACAATGAGCAGTTCTTC.

Concerning this clonotype: Mismatch with germline at one junction end may stem from a read error. The J gene is TRBJ2-3, the V gene TRBV24-1; 8 bases agree with TRBD2. The CDR3 contains 15 residues. Germline lookup yields CDR1 KGHDR and CDR2 SFDVKD. The CDR3 nucleotides read TGTGCCACCAGTGATTTTGCGGGAGGCACAGATGCGCAGTATTTT. This gives the protein CATSDFAGGTDAQYF.

This clonotype was observed many times. The rearrangement links TRBV9 to TRBJ2-3; the D gene is possibly TRBD2 (5 bases). Trimming left V 3 bases short and J 1 base short, with 9 bases between. Per germline, CDR1 SGDLS and CDR2 YYNGEE. This CDR3 comprises 14 residues. In DNA, the CDR3 is TGTGCCAGCAGCGCCGGAGCGGGCACAGATACGCAGTATTTT. Translation: CASSAGAGTDTQYF.

The rearrangement joins TRBV11-2 to TRBJ2-5; TRBD1 is a possible D gene (6 bases). Between the trimmed V and J ends, which lost 2 bases and 1 base, there was a span of 11 bases. The CDR3 has 15 amino acids. Germline-derived CDR1 and CDR2 are SGHAT and FQNNGV. The CDR3 DNA follows: TGTGCCAGCAGCTTACAGGGGATGGTCCAAGAGACCCAGTACTTC. This codes for CASSLQGMVQETQYF.

This chain joins TRBV20-1 and TRBJ1-6; the match to TRBD1 covers 8 bases. Germline V gene sequence: CDR1 DFQATT, CDR2 SNEGSKA (reference sequence). The length of the CDR3 is 15 residues. Trimming took 3 bases from V and 8 from J; bases not matched to a gene: 9. Written as DNA, the CDR3 is TGCAGTGCTAGTTATTCGGGGACAGGATATTCACCCCTCCACTTT. Amino acids: CSASYSGTGYSPLHF.

The V call is TRBV11-2, the J call TRBJ2-3; the D is unclear. Looked up from germline, CDR1 is SGHAT and CDR2 is FQNNGV. This CDR3 is 16 amino acids long. V lost 5 bases and J 6 bases, leaving 21 bases between the germline ends. The CDR3 region has the DNA TGTGCCAGCAGCCCTAAGGGCTGGTATGCCCCGGATACGCAGTATTTT. Its translation: CASSPKGWYAPDTQYF.

This clonotype was observed a few times. The chain links TRBV21-1 to TRBJ2-3; the tabulated D call, TRBD2, remains unverified against the DNA. TRBV21-1 is described as a pseudogene. This CDR3 is 16 amino acids long. CDR3 sequence reads: CASRVAGGPTRDTQYF. As DNA, the CDR3 is TGTGCCAGCAGGGTAGCGGGAGGCCCCACGAGAGATACGCAGTATTTT.

This clonotype was seen ten or more times. The gene calls are TRBV7-8 and TRBJ2-5; D unclear. Germline CDR1 is SGHVS and CDR2 is FQNEAQ. The CDR3 is made up of 15 amino acids. V lost 5 bases and J 2 bases, leaving 15 bases between the germline ends. Written as DNA, the CDR3 is TGTGCCAGCAGCGACCTTGACATGCGGCAAGAGACCCAGTACTTC. It specifies CASSDLDMRQETQYF.

This clonotype was observed many times. The chain recombines TRBV20-1 with TRBJ2-3; D gene uncertain. V lost 7 bases to trimming and J lost 0 bases, with 5 bases between them. The CDR3 consists of 11 residues. Germline CDR1 DFQATT, CDR2 SNEGSKA (reference sequence). CDR3 region: CSVGSTDTQYF. The CDR3 DNA reads TGCAGTGTCGGAAGCACAGATACGCAGTATTTT.

The rearrangement links TRBV12-3 or TRBV12-4 to TRBJ2-7; possibly TRBD1 for D (5 bases). V was clipped by 8 bases and J by 2 bases, with 16 bases between them. This CDR3 comprises 14 residues. CDR3 region: CASSKTEKTYEQYF. The CDR3 bases are TGTGCCAGCTCCAAGACAGAGAAAACCTACGAGCAGTACTTC.

This clonotype was seen a few times. The J gene is TRBJ1-1, the V gene TRBV7-9; 7 positions agree with TRBD1. Unmatched junction bases numbered 7, after V lost 5 bases and J lost 1 base. Per germline, CDR1 SEHNR and CDR2 FQNEAQ (reference sequence). This CDR3 spans 15 amino acids. As DNA, the CDR3 is TGTGCCAGCAGCCCAACAGGGGATGGGAACACTGAAGCTTTCTTT. This encodes CASSPTGDGNTEAFF.

This clonotype was recorded at least ten times. The chain combines TRBV27 with TRBJ2-5, with 7 positions matching TRBD1. The CDR3 covers 16 residues. With 2 bases clipped from V and 1 base from J, the junction kept 7 bases outside the gene matches. Germline V gene sequence: CDR1 MNHEY, CDR2 SMNVEV (reference sequence). The CDR3 region is CASSLSPGTVQETQYF. CDR3 nucleotides: TGTGCCAGCAGTTTAAGCCCGGGGACAGTCCAAGAGACCCAGTACTTC.

The table lists this clonotype with a few counts. The genes are TRBV10-3 and TRBJ2-1; D unresolved. Germline lookup yields CDR1 ENHRY and CDR2 SYGVKD. The V end lost 2 bases, the J end lost 2 bases, and 13 bases lay between the germline ends. There are 16 residues in the CDR3. DNA for the CDR3: TGTGCCATCAGTGAGGGTGGTTTCAAAACCTACAATGAGCAGTTCTTC. It codes for CAISEGGFKTYNEQFF.

This clonotype was recorded at least ten times. The J gene is TRBJ1-2, the V gene TRBV29-1; no reliable D call. V lost 4 bases, J lost 6 bases, and 6 bases lay in between. CDR3 length: 10 residues. Germline CDR1 reads SQVTM; CDR2 reads ANQGSEA. The CDR3 loop is CSVGQDGYTF. Written as DNA, the CDR3 is TGCAGCGTTGGTCAGGATGGCTACACCTTC.

In its sample, this clonotype was seen many times. The chain couples TRBV30 to TRBJ1-2; D call uncertain. This CDR3 is built from 13 residues. CDR1 and CDR2 (germline): GTSNPN, SVGIG (reference sequence). Trimming removed 0 bases from V and 6 bases from J, with 11 bases in between. The CDR3, as DNA: TGTGCCTGGAGTGTTAAACCGGCACATGGCTACACCTTC. Residues: CAWSVKPAHGYTF.

This clonotype has only one observation. CDR3 protein: CASRPAGGRVTQYF. The CDR3 DNA follows: TGTGCCAGCAGACCAGCGGGAGGGCGAGTTACGCAGTATTTT. The chain recombines TRBV12-3 or TRBV12-4 with TRBJ2-3; 10 nucleotides agree with TRBD2. There are 14 residues in the CDR3. The ends lost 6 bases at V and 8 bases at J; junction bases unmatched: 8.

The rearrangement joins TRBV5-8 to TRBJ1-3; no clear D. Germline V gene data show CDR1 as SGHTS and CDR2 as YDEGEE. The V end was cut by 3 bases, the J end by 16 bases, with 8 bases between. This CDR3 has 9 residues. CDR3 bases: TGTGCCAGCAGCTGGACCGTCTATTTT. This encodes CASSWTVYF. Complete variable domain (other parts from reference TRBV5-8 and TRBJ1-3): EAGVTQSPTHLIKTRGQQATLRCSPISGHTSVYWYQQALGLGLQFLLWYDEGEERNRGNFPPRFSGRQFPNYSSELNVNALELEDSALYLCASSWTVYFGEGSWLTVV.

This clonotype appeared a few times. The chain uses TRBV5-1 and TRBJ2-2; the D gene is possibly TRBD2 (6 bases). Per germline, CDR1 SGHRS and CDR2 YFSETQ. CDR3 length equals 15 residues. Trimming cost V 0 bases and J 4 bases, with 10 bases left between them. The CDR3 spells CASSLDVTSTGELFF. Written as DNA, the CDR3 is TGCGCCAGCAGCTTGGACGTGACTAGCACCGGGGAGCTGTTTTTT.

In its sample, this clonotype was seen many times. The chain recombines TRBV15 with TRBJ1-6; 7 bases fit TRBD1. CDR1 and CDR2 from the germline V gene are LNHNV and YYDKDF (reference sequence). Germline trimming cut 8 bases from V and 7 bases from J; bases unmatched to any gene: 14. The CDR3 has 16 residues. The CDR3: CATHPLGTDRNSPLHF. The CDR3 DNA sequence: TGTGCCACCCACCCCCTGGGGACAGATAGGAATTCACCCCTCCACTTT.

This clonotype turned up a few times. This chain connects TRBV6-6 to TRBJ2-3; D remains unclear. V shed 7 bases and J shed 6 bases, with 11 bases lying between them. The germline V gene encodes CDR1 MNHNY and CDR2 SVGAGI (reference sequence). The CDR3 runs 12 residues. The CDR3 DNA sequence: TGTGCCAGCAAAGCCGCGCCCGATACGCAGTATTTT. It specifies CASKAAPDTQYF.

This clonotype was observed many times. No conserved phenylalanine or tryptophan is present at the end of the CDR3, so a read error is the likely explanation. The limits of the CDR3 on the DNA are not certain, so only TCRdb's listed CDR3 is given. The chain uses TRBV7-3 and TRBJ1-4; TRBD1 reflects the table's D call only, with no check against the DNA. Per germline, CDR1 SGHTA and CDR2 FQGTGA. Both ends counted, the CDR3 spans 9 residues. CDR3 loop: CASSLNHRG.

The V gene is TRBV7-2, the J gene TRBJ2-5; either TRBD1 or TRBD2 may supply D (5 bases each). Per germline, CDR1 SGHTA and CDR2 FQGNSA. The CDR3 covers 12 residues. V dropped 5 bases and J dropped 7 bases, with 11 bases sitting between them. The CDR3 region has the DNA TGTGCCAGCAGCCCCGAGAGGGGGACCCAGTACTTC. Translated: CASSPERGTQYF.

The chain uses TRBV12-3 or TRBV12-4 and TRBJ2-3; 8 bases are a match to TRBD2. V shed 3 bases, J shed 3 bases, and the junction held 8 bases outside the gene matches. The CDR3 length is 16 residues. CDR3 amino acids: CASSFGLAGNTDTQYF. In DNA, the CDR3 is TGTGCCAGCAGTTTCGGCCTAGCGGGTAATACAGATACGCAGTATTTT.

The rearrangement joins TRBV5-1 to TRBJ2-1; no definite D call. The germline V gene has CDR1 SGHRS and CDR2 YFSETQ. This CDR3 is built from 15 residues. Trimming removed 3 bases from V and 12 bases from J, with 22 bases in between. This chain's CDR3 is CASSSHGTPPRGQFF. DNA for the CDR3: TGCGCCAGCAGCTCGCACGGAACCCCCCCTCGAGGGCAGTTCTTC.

This clonotype has ten or more counts. CDR3 protein: CASSSRDETQYF. CDR3 bases: TGTGCCAGCAGCTCCAGGGACGAGACCCAGTACTTC. The V call is TRBV7-6, the J call TRBJ2-5, with D perhaps being TRBD1 or TRBD2 (5 bases each). Trimming stripped 4 bases from V and 5 bases from J, with 8 bases between. Looked up from germline, CDR1 is SGHVS and CDR2 is FNYEAQ. CDR3 length: 12 residues.

This clonotype counts as medium-sized (0.01 to 0.1%). This chain joins TRBV6-5 and TRBJ2-5; possibly TRBD1 for D (6 bases). The CDR3 extends over 14 amino acids. The germline V and J ends were trimmed by 1 base and 1 base, with 7 bases remaining between them. The V gene's germline CDR1 is MNHEY and CDR2 SVGAGI. The CDR3 nucleotides read TGTGCCAGCAGTTACTTGGACAGCCAAGAGACCCAGTACTTC. Translating it yields CASSYLDSQETQYF.

This clonotype came up a few times. The junction departs from the called germline gene at one end, perhaps through a read error. The chain uses TRBV3-1 and TRBJ2-1; D is perhaps TRBD2 (5 bases). The CDR3 has 13 residues. The germline gives CDR1 LGHDT, CDR2 YNNKEL (reference sequence). The CDR3 here is CASSPDFYTEQFF. The CDR3 bases are TGTGCCAGCAGCCCGGACTTCTACACTGAGCAGTTCTTC.

The chain joins TRBV12-3 or TRBV12-4 to TRBJ1-4; 10 bases line up with TRBD1. This CDR3 is 16 amino acids long. V lost 6 bases and J lost 0; bases outside the gene matches: 4. The CDR3 DNA reads TGTGCCAGCAGCCCGGGACAGGGGACAACTAATGAAAAACTGTTTTTT. Its translation is CASSPGQGTTNEKLFF.